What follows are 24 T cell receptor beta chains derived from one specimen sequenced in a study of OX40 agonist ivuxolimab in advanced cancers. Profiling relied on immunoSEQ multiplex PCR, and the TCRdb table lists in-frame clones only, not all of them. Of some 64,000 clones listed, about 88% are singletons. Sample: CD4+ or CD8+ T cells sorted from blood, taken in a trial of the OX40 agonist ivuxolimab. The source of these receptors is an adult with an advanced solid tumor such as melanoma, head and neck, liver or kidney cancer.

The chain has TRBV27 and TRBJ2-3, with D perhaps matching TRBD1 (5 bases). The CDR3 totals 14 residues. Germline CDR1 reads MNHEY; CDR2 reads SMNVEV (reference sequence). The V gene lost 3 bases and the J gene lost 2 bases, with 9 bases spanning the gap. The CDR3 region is CASSFDSFTDTQYF. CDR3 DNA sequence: TGTGCCAGCAGTTTCGACAGCTTCACAGATACGCAGTATTTT.

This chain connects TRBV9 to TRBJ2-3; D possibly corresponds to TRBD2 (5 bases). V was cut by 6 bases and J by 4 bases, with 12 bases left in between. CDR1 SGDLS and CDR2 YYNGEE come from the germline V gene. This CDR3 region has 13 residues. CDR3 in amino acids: CASTNLGADTQYF. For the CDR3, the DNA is TGTGCCAGCACCAACCTGGGAGCAGATACGCAGTATTTT.

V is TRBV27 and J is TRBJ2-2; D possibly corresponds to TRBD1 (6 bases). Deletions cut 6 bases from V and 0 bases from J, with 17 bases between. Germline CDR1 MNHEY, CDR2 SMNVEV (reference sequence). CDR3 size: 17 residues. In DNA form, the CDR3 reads TGTGCCAGCAGCCCCCGATGGGACACATCGAACACCGGGGAGCTGTTTTTT. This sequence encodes CASSPRWDTSNTGELFF.

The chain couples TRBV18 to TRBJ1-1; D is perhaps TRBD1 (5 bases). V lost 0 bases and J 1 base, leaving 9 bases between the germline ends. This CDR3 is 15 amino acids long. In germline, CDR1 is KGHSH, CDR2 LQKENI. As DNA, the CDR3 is TGTGCCAGCTCACCACCGGGACGGACGAACACTGAAGCTTTCTTT. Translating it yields CASSPPGRTNTEAFF.

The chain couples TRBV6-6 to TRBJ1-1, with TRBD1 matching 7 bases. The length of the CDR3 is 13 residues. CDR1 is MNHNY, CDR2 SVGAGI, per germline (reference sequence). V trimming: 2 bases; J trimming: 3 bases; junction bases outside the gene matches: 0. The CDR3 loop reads CASSYDRDTEAFF. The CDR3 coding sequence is TGTGCCAGCAGTTACGACAGGGACACTGAAGCTTTCTTT.

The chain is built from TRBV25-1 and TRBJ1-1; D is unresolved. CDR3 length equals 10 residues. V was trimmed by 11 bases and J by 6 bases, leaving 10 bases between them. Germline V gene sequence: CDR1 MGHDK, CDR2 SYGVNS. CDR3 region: CAPSVPEAFF. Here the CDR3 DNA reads TGTGCCCCGAGCGTACCTGAAGCTTTCTTT.

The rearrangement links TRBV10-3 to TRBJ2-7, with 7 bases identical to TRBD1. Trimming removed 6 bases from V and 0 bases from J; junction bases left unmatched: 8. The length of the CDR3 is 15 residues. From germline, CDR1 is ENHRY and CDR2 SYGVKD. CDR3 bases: TGTGCCATCAGGGGGGACAGCCAAAGCTCCTACGAGCAGTACTTC. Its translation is CAIRGDSQSSYEQYF.

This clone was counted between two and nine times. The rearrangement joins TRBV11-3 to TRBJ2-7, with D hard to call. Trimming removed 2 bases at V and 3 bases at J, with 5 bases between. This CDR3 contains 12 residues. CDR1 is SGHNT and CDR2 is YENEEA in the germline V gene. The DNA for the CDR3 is TGTGCCAGCAGCTTAAACCACTACGAGCAGTACTTC. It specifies CASSLNHYEQYF.

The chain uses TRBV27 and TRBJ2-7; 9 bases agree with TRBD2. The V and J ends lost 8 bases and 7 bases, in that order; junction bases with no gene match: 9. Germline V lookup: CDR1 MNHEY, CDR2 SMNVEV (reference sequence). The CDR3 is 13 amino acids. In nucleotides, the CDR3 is TGTGCCAGCCCTGGCGGGAGGGGGGGTGAGCAGTACTTC. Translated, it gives CASPGGRGGEQYF.

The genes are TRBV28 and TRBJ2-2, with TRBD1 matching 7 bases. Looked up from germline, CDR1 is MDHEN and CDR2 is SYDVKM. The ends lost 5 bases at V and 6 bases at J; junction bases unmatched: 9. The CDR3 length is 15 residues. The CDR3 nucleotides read TGTGCCAGCAGTCGGACAGGTCTTTATGCCGGGGAGCTGTTTTTT. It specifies CASSRTGLYAGELFF. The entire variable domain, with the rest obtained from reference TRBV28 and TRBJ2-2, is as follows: DVKVTQSSRYLVKRTGEKVFLECVQDMDHENMFWYRQDPGLGLRLIYFSYDVKMKEKGDIPEGYSVSREKKERFSLILESASTNQTSMYLCASSRTGLYAGELFFGEGSRLTVL.

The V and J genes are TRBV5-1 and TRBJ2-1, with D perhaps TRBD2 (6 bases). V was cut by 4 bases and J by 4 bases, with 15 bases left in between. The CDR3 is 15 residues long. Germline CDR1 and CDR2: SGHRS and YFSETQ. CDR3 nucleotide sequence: TGCGCCAGCAGCCTCGGGACTCCTGTGTACAATGAGCAGTTCTTC. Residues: CASSLGTPVYNEQFF.

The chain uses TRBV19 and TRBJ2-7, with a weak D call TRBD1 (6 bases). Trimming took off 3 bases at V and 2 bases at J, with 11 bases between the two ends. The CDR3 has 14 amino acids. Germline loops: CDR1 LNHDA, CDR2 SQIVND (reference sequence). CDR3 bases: TGTGCCAGTAGTATCCGACCAGGGGCCTACGAGCAGTACTTC. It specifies CASSIRPGAYEQYF.

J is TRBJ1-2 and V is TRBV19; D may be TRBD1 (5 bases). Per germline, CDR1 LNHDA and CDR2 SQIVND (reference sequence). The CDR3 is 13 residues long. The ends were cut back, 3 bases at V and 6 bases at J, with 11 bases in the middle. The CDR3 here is CASSIQGWNGYTF. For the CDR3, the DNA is TGTGCCAGTAGTATTCAGGGATGGAATGGCTACACCTTC. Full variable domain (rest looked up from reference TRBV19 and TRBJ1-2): DGGITQSPKYLFRKEGQNVTLSCEQNLNHDAMYWYRQDPGQGLRLIYYSQIVNDFQKGDIAEGYSVSREKKESFPLTVTSAQKNPTAFYLCASSIQGWNGYTFGSGTRLTVV.

The CDR3 loop is CASSLQGEGDTQYF. In DNA form, the CDR3 reads TGTGCCAGCAGCCTACAGGGGGAGGGGGATACGCAGTATTTT. The chain uses TRBV11-3 and TRBJ2-3, with D perhaps matching TRBD1 (8 bases). V lost 5 bases and J lost 6, with 15 bases in between. The V gene's germline CDR1 is SGHNT and CDR2 YENEEA. The CDR3 is made up of 14 amino acids.

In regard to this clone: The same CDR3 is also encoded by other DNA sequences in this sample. The CDR3 nucleotides are TGTGCCAGCAGCTTGGCCGGCAGCCAAGAGACCCAGTACTTC. It yields the protein CASSLAGSQETQYF. The chain joins TRBV5-4 to TRBJ2-5, with D unresolved. V dropped 0 bases and J dropped 1 base, with 7 bases sitting between them. This CDR3 is built from 14 residues. Germline CDR1 SGHNT, CDR2 YYREEE (reference sequence).

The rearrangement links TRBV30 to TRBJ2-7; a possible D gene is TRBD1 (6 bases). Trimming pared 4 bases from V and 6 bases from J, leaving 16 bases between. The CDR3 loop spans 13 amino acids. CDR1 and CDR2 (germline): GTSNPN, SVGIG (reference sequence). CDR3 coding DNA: TGTGCCTGGACAGGGGTCAAATCAGGCGAGCAGTACTTC. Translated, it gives CAWTGVKSGEQYF.

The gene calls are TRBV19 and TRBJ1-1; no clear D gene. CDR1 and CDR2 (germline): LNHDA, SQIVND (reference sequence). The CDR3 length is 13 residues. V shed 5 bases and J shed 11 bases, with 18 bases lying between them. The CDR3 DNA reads TGTGCCAGTAGTTCCGAGGGCCCCCGCTCCGCTTTCTTT. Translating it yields CASSSEGPRSAFF.

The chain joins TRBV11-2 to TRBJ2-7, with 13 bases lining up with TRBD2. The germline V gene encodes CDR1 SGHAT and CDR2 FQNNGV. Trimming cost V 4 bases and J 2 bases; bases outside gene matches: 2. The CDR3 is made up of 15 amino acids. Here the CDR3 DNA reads TGTGCCAGCAGCTCGGGACTAGCGGGGACCTACGAGCAGTACTTC. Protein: CASSSGLAGTYEQYF.

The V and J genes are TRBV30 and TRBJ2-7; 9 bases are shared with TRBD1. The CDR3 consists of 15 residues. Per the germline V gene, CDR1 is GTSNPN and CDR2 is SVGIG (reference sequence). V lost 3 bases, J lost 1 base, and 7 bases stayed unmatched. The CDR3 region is CAWSGQGRRSYEQYF. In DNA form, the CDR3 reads TGTGCCTGGAGCGGACAGGGGAGGAGGTCCTACGAGCAGTACTTC.

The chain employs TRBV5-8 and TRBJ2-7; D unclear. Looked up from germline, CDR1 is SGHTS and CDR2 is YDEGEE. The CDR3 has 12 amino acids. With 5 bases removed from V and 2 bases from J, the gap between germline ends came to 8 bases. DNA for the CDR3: TGTGCCAGCAGTTTCAACACCTACGAGCAGTACTTC. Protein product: CASSFNTYEQYF.

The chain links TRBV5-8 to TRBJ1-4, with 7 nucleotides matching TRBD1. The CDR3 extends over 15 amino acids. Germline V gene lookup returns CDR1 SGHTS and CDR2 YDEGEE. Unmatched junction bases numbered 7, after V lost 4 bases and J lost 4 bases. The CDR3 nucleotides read TGTGCCAGCAGCCGCGGACAGGCCGATAATGAAAAACTGTTTTTT. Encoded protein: CASSRGQADNEKLFF.

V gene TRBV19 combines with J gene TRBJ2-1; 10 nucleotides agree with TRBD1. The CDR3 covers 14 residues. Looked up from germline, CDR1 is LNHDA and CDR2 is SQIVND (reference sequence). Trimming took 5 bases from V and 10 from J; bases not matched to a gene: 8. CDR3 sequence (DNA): TGTGCCAGTAGTGCGACAGGGGGCTGGGGGGAGCAGTTCTTC. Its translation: CASSATGGWGEQFF.

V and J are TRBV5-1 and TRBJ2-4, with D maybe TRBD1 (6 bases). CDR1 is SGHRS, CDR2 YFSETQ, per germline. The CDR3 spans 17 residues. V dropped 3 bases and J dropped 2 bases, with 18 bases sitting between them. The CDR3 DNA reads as TGCGCCAGCAGCTCAGAAGGATCCAGGGGAACCAAAAACATTCAGTACTTC. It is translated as CASSSEGSRGTKNIQYF.

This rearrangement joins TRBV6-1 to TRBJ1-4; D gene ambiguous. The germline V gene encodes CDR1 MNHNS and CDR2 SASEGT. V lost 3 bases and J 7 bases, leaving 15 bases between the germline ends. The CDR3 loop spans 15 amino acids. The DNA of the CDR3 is TGTGCCAGCAGTGAGGGGAGGGCCGATAGTGAAAAACTGTTTTTT. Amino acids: CASSEGRADSEKLFF.